The source of this T cell receptor beta chain is a study of blood T cell repertoires in COVID-19 (dated by TCRdb to about 2020). A note on the overall study: Collaborator samples came from the United States, Italy and Spain and covered acute and convalescent phases of COVID-19. Where available, HLA class I and class II types were obtained from metadata supplied by the sample provider rather than from assay-based typing. Nearly every sample came with metadata listing a de-identified subject ID, COVID-19 status, age in years and sex. A freely available public database, intended as a resource for researchers studying the immune response to SARS-CoV-2, is where the repertoires were released. Deeply sampled blood TCRbeta repertoires from subjects exposed to, actively infected with, or recovered from COVID-19 were included in the dataset. The prospective study material was composed of cDNA or gDNA derived from T cells, B-cell-depleted T cells, or PBMCs. The samples were drawn from the first 160 participants of the ongoing ImmuneRACE study and from 950 to 1,500 subjects provided by 6 global collaborators.

Including cysteine and phenylalanine, the CDR3 has 16 amino acids. Solely the CDR3 DNA is kept, with 48 bases framed from the first base. Ends trimmed: V by 0 bases, J by 1 base; bases unmatched to a gene: 6. The germline V gene yields SGHRS for CDR1 and YFSETQ for CDR2. A second Seattle source provided samples from volunteer blood donors who had recovered from COVID-19. The collaborating institutions used their own protocols to collect whole blood in K2EDTA tubes. For TCRbeta analysis, collaborator samples were shipped as frozen whole blood, as isolated PBMCs, or as DNA extracted from either sample type. TCRbeta CDR3 regions were amplified from genomic DNA by means of the immunoSEQ Assay, a bias-controlled multiplex PCR. The original methods were these. Nucleated cell counts per sample were estimated from amplification of reference gene primers within the assay. To quantify the absolute abundance of each unique TCRbeta CDR3 rearrangement, sequence reads were collapsed and filtered. For each sample, productive Simpson clonality was calculated by taking the square root of Simpson's diversity index across productive rearrangements. The table comes from immuneACCESS by way of TCRdb, which keeps in-frame sequences with V and J called. Part of the clones is missing from these tables; in studies checked, under half for an unresolved V gene and the rest for unknown reasons. V and J calls and clone size are copied from that table; D and trimming were computed from the DNA. In all, the sample holds approximately 240,000 clones, and around four fifths of those were seen once. Of the sample, around 5.5% is held by the ten largest clones.

This clone occurred once. The clone's antigen remains unknown. Qualities for individual bases were not recorded, and no much larger clone is one base off. Results the study describes overall, beyond this receptor: The quantity of clinical and demographic metadata differed by source and by participant and was supplied without curation.

The sequenced sample consisted of peripheral blood. Recombination linked TRBV5-1 to TRBJ1-2; the junction holds 7 bases that match TRBD1. The sequence came from a woman aged 55-70 years who had recovered from COVID-19. The sequenced DNA is TGCGCCAGCAGCTTGGAGGGCAGGGGGGATAACTATGGCTACACCTTC. This is translated as CASSLEGRGDNYGYTF.